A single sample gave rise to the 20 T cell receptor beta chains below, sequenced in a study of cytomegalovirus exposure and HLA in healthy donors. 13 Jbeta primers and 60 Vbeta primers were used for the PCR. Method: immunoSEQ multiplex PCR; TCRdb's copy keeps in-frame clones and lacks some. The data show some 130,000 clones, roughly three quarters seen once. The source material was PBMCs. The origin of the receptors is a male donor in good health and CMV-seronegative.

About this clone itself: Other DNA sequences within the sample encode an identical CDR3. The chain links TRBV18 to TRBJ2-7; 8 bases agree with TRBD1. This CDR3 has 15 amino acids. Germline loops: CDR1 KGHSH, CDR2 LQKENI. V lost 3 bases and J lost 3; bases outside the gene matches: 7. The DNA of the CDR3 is TGTGCCAGCTCACCTTCGGGGACAGGCAACTACGAGCAGTACTTC. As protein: CASSPSGTGNYEQYF. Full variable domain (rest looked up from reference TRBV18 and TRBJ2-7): NAGVMQNPRHLVRRRGQEARLRCSPMKGHSHVYWYRQLPEEGLKFMVYLQKENIIDESGMPKERFSAEFPKEGPSILRIQQVVRGDSAAYFCASSPSGTGNYEQYFGPGTRLTVT.

The CDR3 bases are TGTGCCAGCAGCGTAGCTCAGGAGACCCAGTACTTC. Amino acid sequence: CASSVAQETQYF. The chain carries TRBV9 and TRBJ2-5; D gene unclear. Per germline, CDR1 SGDLS and CDR2 YYNGEE. The CDR3 is made up of 12 amino acids. Trimming left V 0 bases short and J 5 bases short, with 5 bases between.

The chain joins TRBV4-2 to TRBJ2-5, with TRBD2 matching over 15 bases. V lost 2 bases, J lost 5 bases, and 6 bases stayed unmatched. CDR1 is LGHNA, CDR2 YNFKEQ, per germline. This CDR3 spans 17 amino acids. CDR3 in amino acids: CASSQLGLAGGLETQYF. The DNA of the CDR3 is TGTGCCAGCAGCCAACTTGGACTAGCGGGGGGGCTGGAGACCCAGTACTTC.

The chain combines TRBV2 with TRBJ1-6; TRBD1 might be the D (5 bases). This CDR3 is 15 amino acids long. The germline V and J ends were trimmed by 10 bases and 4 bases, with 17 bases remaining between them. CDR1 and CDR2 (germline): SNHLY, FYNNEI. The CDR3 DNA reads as TGTGCCAACCGGAGGGGTTTGGAGTATAATTCACCCCTCCACTTT. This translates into CANRRGLEYNSPLHF.

The chain's CDR3 is CASSIAAGMNTEAFF. In nucleotides, the CDR3 is TGTGCCAGTAGTATAGCGGCGGGGATGAACACTGAAGCTTTCTTT. The chain combines TRBV19 with TRBJ1-1; D ambiguous. The CDR3 extends over 15 amino acids. Per germline, CDR1 LNHDA and CDR2 SQIVND (reference sequence). V was trimmed by 1 base and J by 0 bases, leaving 9 bases between them.

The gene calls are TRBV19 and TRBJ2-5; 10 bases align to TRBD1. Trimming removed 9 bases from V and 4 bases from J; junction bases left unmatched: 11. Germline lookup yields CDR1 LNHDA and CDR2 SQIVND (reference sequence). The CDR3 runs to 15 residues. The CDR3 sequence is CASPNRQGATETQYF. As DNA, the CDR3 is TGTGCCAGCCCTAACCGACAGGGGGCTACAGAGACCCAGTACTTC.

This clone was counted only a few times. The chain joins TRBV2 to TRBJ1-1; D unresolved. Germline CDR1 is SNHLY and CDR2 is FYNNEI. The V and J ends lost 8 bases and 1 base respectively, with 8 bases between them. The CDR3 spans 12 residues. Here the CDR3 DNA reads TGTGCCAGCGGCCCTCGGAACACTGAAGCTTTCTTT. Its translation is CASGPRNTEAFF. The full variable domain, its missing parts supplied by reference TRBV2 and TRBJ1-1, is EPEVTQTPSHQVTQMGQEVILRCVPISNHLYFYWYRQILGQKVEFLVSFYNNEISEKSEIFDDQFSVERPDGSNFTLKIRSTKLEDSAMYFCASGPRNTEAFFGQGTRLTVV.

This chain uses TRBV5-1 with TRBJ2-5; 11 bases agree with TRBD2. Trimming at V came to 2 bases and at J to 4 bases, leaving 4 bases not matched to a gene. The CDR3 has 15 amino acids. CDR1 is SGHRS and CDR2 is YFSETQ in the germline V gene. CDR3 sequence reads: CASSFSGGALETQYF. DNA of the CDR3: TGCGCCAGCAGCTTTAGCGGGGGGGCACTAGAGACCCAGTACTTC. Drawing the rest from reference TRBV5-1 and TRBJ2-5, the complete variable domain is KAGVTQTPRYLIKTRGQQVTLSCSPISGHRSVSWYQQTPGQGLQFLFEYFSETQRNKGNFPGRFSGRQFSNSRSEMNVSTLELGDSALYLCASSFSGGALETQYFGPGTRLLVL.

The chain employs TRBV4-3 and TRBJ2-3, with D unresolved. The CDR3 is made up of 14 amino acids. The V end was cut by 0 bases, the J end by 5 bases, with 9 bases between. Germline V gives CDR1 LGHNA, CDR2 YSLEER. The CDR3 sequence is CASSQEVGGDTQYF. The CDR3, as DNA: TGCGCCAGCAGCCAAGAGGTAGGCGGAGATACGCAGTATTTT.

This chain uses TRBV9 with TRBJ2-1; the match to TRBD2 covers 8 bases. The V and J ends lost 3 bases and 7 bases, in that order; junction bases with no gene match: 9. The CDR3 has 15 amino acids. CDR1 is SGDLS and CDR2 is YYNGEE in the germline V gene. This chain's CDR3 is CASSGGTSASNEQFF. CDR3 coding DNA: TGTGCCAGCAGCGGCGGGACTAGTGCCTCAAATGAGCAGTTCTTC.

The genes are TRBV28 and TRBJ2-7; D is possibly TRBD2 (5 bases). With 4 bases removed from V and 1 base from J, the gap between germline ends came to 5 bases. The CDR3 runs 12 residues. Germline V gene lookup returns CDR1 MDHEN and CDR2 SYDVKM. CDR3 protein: CASSSGSYEQYF. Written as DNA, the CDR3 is TGTGCCAGCAGTTCGGGATCCTACGAGCAGTACTTC.

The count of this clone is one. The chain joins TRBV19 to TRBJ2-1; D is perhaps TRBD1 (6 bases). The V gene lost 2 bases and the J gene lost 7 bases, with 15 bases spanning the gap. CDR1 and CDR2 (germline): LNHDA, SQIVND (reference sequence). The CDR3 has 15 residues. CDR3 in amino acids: CASSIQQGSGNEQFF. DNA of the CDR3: TGTGCCAGTAGTATACAGCAGGGGTCTGGGAATGAGCAGTTCTTC. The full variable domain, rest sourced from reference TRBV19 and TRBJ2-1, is DGGITQSPKYLFRKEGQNVTLSCEQNLNHDAMYWYRQDPGQGLRLIYYSQIVNDFQKGDIAEGYSVSREKKESFPLTVTSAQKNPTAFYLCASSIQQGSGNEQFFGPGTRLTVL.

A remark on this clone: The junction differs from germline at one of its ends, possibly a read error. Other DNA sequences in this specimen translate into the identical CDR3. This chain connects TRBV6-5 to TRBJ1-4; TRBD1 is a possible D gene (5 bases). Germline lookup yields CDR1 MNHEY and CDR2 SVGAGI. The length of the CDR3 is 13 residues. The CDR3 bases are TGCGCCGTCTCGCGGACATGGAATGAAAAACTGTTTTTT. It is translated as CAVSRTWNEKLFF.

CDR3 residues: CASSTGLAASYEQYF. The CDR3 DNA reads TGTGCCAGCAGCACCGGACTAGCGGCATCCTACGAGCAGTACTTC. The rearrangement links TRBV11-2 to TRBJ2-7, with 10 positions matching TRBD2. CDR3 length: 15 amino acids. The V and J ends lost 5 bases and 1 base, in that order; junction bases with no gene match: 5. Germline V CDR1 and CDR2: SGHAT, FQNNGV.

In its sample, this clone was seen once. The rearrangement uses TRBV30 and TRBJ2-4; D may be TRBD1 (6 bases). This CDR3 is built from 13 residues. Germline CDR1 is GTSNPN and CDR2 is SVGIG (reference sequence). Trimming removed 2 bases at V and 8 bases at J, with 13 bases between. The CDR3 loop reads CAWSFSQGDIQYF. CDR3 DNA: TGTGCCTGGAGTTTTTCACAGGGTGACATTCAGTACTTC. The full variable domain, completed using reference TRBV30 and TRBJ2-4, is SQTIHQWPATLVQPVGSPLSLECTVEGTSNPNLYWYRQAAGRGLQLLFYSVGIGQISSEVPQNLSASRPQDRQFILSSKKLLLSDSGFYLCAWSFSQGDIQYFGAGTRLSVL.

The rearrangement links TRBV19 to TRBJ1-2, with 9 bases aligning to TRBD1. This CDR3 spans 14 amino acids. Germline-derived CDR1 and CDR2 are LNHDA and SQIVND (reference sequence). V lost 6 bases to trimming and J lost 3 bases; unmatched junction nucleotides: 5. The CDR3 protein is CASSPGQGDYGYTF. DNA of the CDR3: TGTGCCAGTAGCCCGGGACAGGGAGACTATGGCTACACCTTC. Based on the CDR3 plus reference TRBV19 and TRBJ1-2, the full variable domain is DGGITQSPKYLFRKEGQNVTLSCEQNLNHDAMYWYRQDPGQGLRLIYYSQIVNDFQKGDIAEGYSVSREKKESFPLTVTSAQKNPTAFYLCASSPGQGDYGYTFGSGTRLTVV.

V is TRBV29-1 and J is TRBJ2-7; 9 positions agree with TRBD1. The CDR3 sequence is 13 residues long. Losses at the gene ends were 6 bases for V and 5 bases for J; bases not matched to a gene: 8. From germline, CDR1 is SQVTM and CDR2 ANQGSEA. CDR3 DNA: TGCAGCGTCTCCGGGACAGGGCTGAACGAGCAGTACTTC. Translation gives CSVSGTGLNEQYF.

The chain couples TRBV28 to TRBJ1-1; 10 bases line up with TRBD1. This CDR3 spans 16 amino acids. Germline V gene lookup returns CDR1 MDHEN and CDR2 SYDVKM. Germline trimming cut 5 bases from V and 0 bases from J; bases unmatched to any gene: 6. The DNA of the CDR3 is TGTGCCAGCAGTAAGGGGGACAGGGGCATGAACACTGAAGCTTTCTTT. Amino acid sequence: CASSKGDRGMNTEAFF. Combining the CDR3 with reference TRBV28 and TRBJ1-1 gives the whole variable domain DVKVTQSSRYLVKRTGEKVFLECVQDMDHENMFWYRQDPGLGLRLIYFSYDVKMKEKGDIPEGYSVSREKKERFSLILESASTNQTSMYLCASSKGDRGMNTEAFFGQGTRLTVV.

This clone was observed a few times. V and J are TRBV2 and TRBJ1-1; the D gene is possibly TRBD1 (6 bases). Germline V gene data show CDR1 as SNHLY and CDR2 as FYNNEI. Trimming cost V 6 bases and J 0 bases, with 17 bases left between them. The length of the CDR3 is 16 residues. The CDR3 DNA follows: TGTGCCAGCAGACCGAGGGGGGGGGTCATGAACACTGAAGCTTTCTTT. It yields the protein CASRPRGGVMNTEAFF.

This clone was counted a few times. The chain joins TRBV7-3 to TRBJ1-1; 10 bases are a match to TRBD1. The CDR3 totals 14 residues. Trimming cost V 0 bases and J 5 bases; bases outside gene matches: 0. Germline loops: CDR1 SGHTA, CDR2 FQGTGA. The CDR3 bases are TGTGCCAGCAGCTTAACGGGACAGGGGACTGAAGCTTTCTTT. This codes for CASSLTGQGTEAFF.